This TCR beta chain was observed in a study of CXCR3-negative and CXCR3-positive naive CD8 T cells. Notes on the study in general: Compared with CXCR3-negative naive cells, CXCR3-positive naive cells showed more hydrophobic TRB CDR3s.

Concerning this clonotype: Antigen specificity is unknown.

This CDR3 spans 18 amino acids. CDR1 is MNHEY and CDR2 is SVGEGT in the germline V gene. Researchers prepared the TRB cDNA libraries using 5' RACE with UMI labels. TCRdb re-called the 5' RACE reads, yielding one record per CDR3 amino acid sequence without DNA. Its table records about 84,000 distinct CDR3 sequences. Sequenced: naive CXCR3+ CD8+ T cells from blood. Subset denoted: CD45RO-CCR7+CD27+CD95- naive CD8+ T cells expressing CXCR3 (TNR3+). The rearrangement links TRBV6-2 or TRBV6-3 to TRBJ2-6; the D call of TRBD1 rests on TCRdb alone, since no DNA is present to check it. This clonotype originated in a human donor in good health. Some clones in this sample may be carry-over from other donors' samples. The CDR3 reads CASSPATGSWTGANVLTF.